This T cell receptor beta chain was captured in a study of vaccination effects on CD4 cells after COVID-19. CDR3 length equals 13 residues. The ends were cut back, 4 bases at V and 7 bases at J, with 11 bases in the middle. Germline assignment: CDR1 SGHNT and CDR2 YYREEE (reference sequence). With the ViraFEST assay, the study expanded antigen-specific CD4+ T cells using viral peptide pools, then sequenced them. CD4+ T cells were isolated after less than 13 days of culture. Either the BNT162b2 or mRNA-1273 vaccine was given to participants in two doses. A half-volume exchange with IL-2 medium occurred on days 3 and 7. Generated by immunoSEQ multiplex PCR, the TCRdb table keeps only in-frame clones and is missing some. The data show 25,000 to 30,000 clones, with 55% to 75% seen just once and approximately 8.8% held by the top ten. As to this clone: The antigen is unknown.

The J gene is TRBJ2-2, the V gene TRBV5-4; tentative D call: TRBD2 (5 bases). This TCR derives from a human donor who received a COVID-19 vaccine. The source material was CD4+ T cells from PBMCs cultured with HCoV-NL63 spike peptides, sampled after COVID-19 vaccination. The CDR3 bases are TGTGCCAGCAGCCCCGGGGATCGCGGGGAGCTGTTTTTT. This codes for CASSPGDRGELFF. Full variable domain (rest looked up from reference TRBV5-4 and TRBJ2-2): ETGVTQSPTHLIKTRGQQVTLRCSSQSGHNTVSWYQQALGQGPQFIFQYYREEENGRGNFPPRFSGLQFPNYSSELNVNALELDDSALYLCASSPGDRGELFFGEGSRLTVL.